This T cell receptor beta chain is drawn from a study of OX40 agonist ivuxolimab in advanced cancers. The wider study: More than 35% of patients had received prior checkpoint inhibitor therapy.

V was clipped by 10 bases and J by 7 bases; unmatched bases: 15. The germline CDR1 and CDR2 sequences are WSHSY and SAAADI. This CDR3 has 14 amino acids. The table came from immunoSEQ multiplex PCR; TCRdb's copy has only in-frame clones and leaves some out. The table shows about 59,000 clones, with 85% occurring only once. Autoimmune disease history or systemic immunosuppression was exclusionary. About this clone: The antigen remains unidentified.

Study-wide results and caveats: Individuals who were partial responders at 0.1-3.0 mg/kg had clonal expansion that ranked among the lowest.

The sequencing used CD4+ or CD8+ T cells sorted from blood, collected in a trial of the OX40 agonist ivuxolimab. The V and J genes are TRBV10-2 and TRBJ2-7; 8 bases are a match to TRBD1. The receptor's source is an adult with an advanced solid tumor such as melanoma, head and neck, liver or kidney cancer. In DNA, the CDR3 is TGCGCCACCCTACCGGGACAGGTGGCTGGGGAGCAGTACTTC. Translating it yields CATLPGQVAGEQYF.